A selection of T cell receptor beta chains follows, all from one sample in a study of Graves' ophthalmopathy and Graves' hyperthyroidism. One entry per CDR3 protein results from TCRdb running MiXCR on the multiplex PCR reads. The sample lists 450,000 or so distinct CDR3 sequences, approximately 15% occurring once. The material sequenced was blood. The receptors here all came from a woman in her thirties with Graves' ophthalmopathy. CDR3s include the opening cysteine and the closing phenylalanine or tryptophan. A D gene is named only where the DNA matches it firmly. Size is stated for part of the rows, as once, few or many counts, or as a class when the clone is expanded.

clone size,V gene,D gene,J gene,CDR3 protein,CDR3 DNA
many,TRBV12-3/TRBV12-4,TRBD2,TRBJ2-7,CASSLGSGASSYEQYF,TGTGCCAGCAGTTTGGGTAGCGGGGCGAGCTCCTACGAGCAGTACTTC
-,TRBV19,-,TRBJ2-7,CASSTEGGFGRYEQYF,TGTGCCAGTAGTACTGAAGGTGGTTTCGGCCGGTACGAGCAGTACTTC
many,TRBV5-1,-,TRBJ1-2,CASSLARGENGYTF,TGCGCCAGCAGCTTGGCCCGGGGAGAAAATGGCTACACCTTC
many,TRBV4-1,-,TRBJ1-5,CASSQDGAQPQHF,TGCGCCAGCAGCCAAGACGGGGCTCAGCCCCAGCATTTT
many,TRBV29-1,-,TRBJ2-5,CSVEVPFGKTQYF,TGCAGCGTTGAAGTACCGTTTGGGAAGACCCAGTACTTC
many,TRBV12-3/TRBV12-4,-,TRBJ1-5,CASTQGLSNQPQHF,TGTGCCAGCACTCAGGGTCTTAGCAATCAGCCCCAGCATTTT
many,TRBV10-3,TRBD1,TRBJ1-2,CAISAREGQGEYGYTF,TGTGCCATCAGTGCAAGGGAAGGACAGGGAGAATATGGCTACACCTTC
many,TRBV20-1,-,TRBJ1-2,CSAAGGRWGYTF,TGCAGTGCTGCTGGGGGGCGGTGGGGCTACACCTTC
many,TRBV7-8,-,TRBJ2-7,CASSLGTVNYEQYF,TGTGCCAGCAGCTTAGGGACAGTAAATTACGAGCAGTACTTC
many,TRBV2,TRBD1,TRBJ1-1,CASNGQGYTEAFF,TGTGCCAGCAATGGACAGGGGTACACTGAAGCTTTCTTT
many,TRBV7-2,TRBD2,TRBJ2-5,CASSLIGGQETQYF,TGTGCCAGCAGCTTAATCGGGGGGCAAGAGACCCAGTACTTC
many,TRBV2,-,TRBJ1-2,CASRSDSQRSGYTF,TGTGCCAGCAGATCCGACAGCCAAAGGAGCGGCTACACCTTC
-,TRBV9,-,TRBJ1-1,CASSEEGMNTESFF,TGTGCCAGCAGCGAGGAGGGGATGAACACTGAATCTTTCTTT
-,TRBV5-1,TRBD2,TRBJ2-7,CASSVEGRGVGEQYF,TGCGCCAGCAGCGTGGAGGGGCGGGGGGTTGGCGAGCAGTACTTC
-,TRBV7-9,-,TRBJ2-7,CASGVGPYEQYF,TGTGCCAGCGGCGTGGGCCCCTACGAGCAGTACTTC
few,TRBV19,-,TRBJ1-1,CASSSRLRSEAFF,TGTGCCAGTAGTTCCCGACTGAGGTCTGAAGCTTTCTTT
many,TRBV12-3/TRBV12-4,-,TRBJ1-5,CASSLVGSSSYQPQHF,TGTGCCAGCAGCCTCGTGGGGAGTTCGTCCTATCAGCCCCAGCATTTT
few,TRBV9,TRBD2,TRBJ2-3,CASSVELAATLGDTQYF,TGTGCCAGCAGCGTAGAGCTAGCGGCTACCCTGGGAGATACGCAGTATTTT
many,TRBV10-3,TRBD1,TRBJ2-5,CAISDGTGGEKTQYF,TGTGCCATCAGTGACGGGACAGGGGGCGAAAAGACCCAGTACTTC
-,TRBV5-1,-,TRBJ2-5,CASSLTWEETQYF,TGCGCCAGCAGCTTGACCTGGGAAGAGACCCAGTACTTC
-,TRBV28,TRBD1,TRBJ2-3,CASRSGTESTDTQYF,TGTGCCAGCAGGTCCGGGACAGAAAGCACAGATACGCAGTATTTT
many,TRBV6-5,TRBD1,TRBJ2-7,CASSHRPTGGYEQYF,TGTGCCAGCAGTCACCGTCCGACAGGGGGCTACGAGCAGTACTTC
many,TRBV28,-,TRBJ2-7,CASFPGHNYEQYF,TGTGCCAGCTTCCCGGGACACAACTACGAGCAGTACTTC
many,TRBV24-1,TRBD1,TRBJ2-5,CATSDRSPGQGQETQYF,TGTGCCACCAGTGACCGATCTCCGGGACAGGGTCAAGAGACCCAGTACTTC
many,TRBV6-5,-,TRBJ1-1,CASSYREMGNTEAFF,TGTGCCAGCAGTTATCGGGAAATGGGGAACACTGAAGCTTTCTTT
many,TRBV30,-,TRBJ2-6,CAWSPTDFGANVLTF,TGTGCCTGGAGCCCCACAGATTTTGGGGCCAACGTCCTGACTTTC
few,TRBV11-2,TRBD1,TRBJ2-5,CASSPRQGDGSRETQYF,TGTGCCAGCAGCCCTCGACAGGGAGACGGATCGCGGGAGACCCAGTACTTC
many,TRBV28,-,TRBJ1-2,CASSPPRSKGYTF,TGTGCCAGCAGCCCCCCTAGGTCGAAAGGCTACACCTTC
many,TRBV12-3/TRBV12-4,-,TRBJ1-2,CASSFPTGF,TGTGCCAGCAGTTTCCCCACAGGTTTC
many,TRBV6-5,-,TRBJ1-2,CASSYSLADLYGYTF,TGTGCCAGCAGTTACTCTCTGGCGGATCTCTATGGCTACACCTTC
-,TRBV7-9,-,TRBJ2-7,CASSNGGGDSKYF,TGTGCCAGCAGCAATGGGGGAGGGGACAGTAAGTACTTC
-,TRBV6-2/TRBV6-3,-,TRBJ2-7,CASSYYGSSYEQYF,TGTGCCAGCAGTTACTACGGCAGTTCCTACGAGCAGTACTTC
few,TRBV6-4,-,TRBJ2-5,CASSEEVVGETQYF,TGTGCCAGCAGTGAAGAAGTGGTGGGAGAGACCCAGTACTTC
many,TRBV5-1,-,TRBJ1-6,CASSRDHNSYNSPLHF,TGCGCCAGCAGCCGGGACCACAACTCCTATAATTCACCCCTCCACTTT
few,TRBV5-5,TRBD1,TRBJ2-2,CASSSSGTGPTGELFF,TGTGCCAGCAGCTCCTCCGGGACAGGGCCCACCGGGGAGCTGTTTTTT
many,TRBV12-3/TRBV12-4,-,TRBJ2-5,CASSLEYSLKTQYF,TGTGCCAGCAGTTTAGAATACAGCCTCAAGACCCAGTACTTC
-,TRBV6-1,TRBD1,TRBJ2-7,CASSPGQAMADEQYF,TGTGCCAGCAGTCCAGGACAGGCAATGGCGGACGAGCAGTACTTC
many,TRBV12-3/TRBV12-4,-,TRBJ2-4,CASSLALGSTGKPQNIQYF,TGTGCCAGCAGTTTAGCGCTTGGCTCTACAGGGAAGCCCCAAAACATTCAGTACTTC
few,TRBV30,TRBD2,TRBJ2-7,CAWSVAGSEQYF,TGTGCCTGGAGTGTAGCGGGGAGCGAGCAGTACTTC
-,TRBV7-9,TRBD1,TRBJ2-7,CASSSSGTGDEQYF,TGTGCCAGCAGCTCCTCCGGGACAGGGGACGAGCAGTACTTC
many,TRBV2,TRBD1,TRBJ1-1,CASGGQPNTEAFF,TGTGCCAGCGGGGGACAGCCGAACACTGAAGCTTTCTTT
many,TRBV5-1,TRBD2,TRBJ2-7,CASSEPSGSTGEQYF,TGCGCCAGCAGCGAACCTAGCGGGAGCACTGGCGAGCAGTACTTC
many,TRBV6-5,-,TRBJ2-3,CASSYAEGFTDTQYF,TGTGCCAGCAGTTATGCCGAGGGCTTCACAGATACGCAGTATTTT